These 26 T cell receptor beta chains were sequenced from one sample in a study of blood T cell repertoires in COVID-19. The table came from immunoSEQ multiplex PCR; TCRdb's copy has only in-frame clones and leaves some out. The repertoire holds about 530,000 clones, roughly 89% seen once, with roughly 8% in the top ten. Input material: peripheral blood. The receptors shown here come from a woman between 50 and 59 years old with COVID-19, enrolled during active disease.

The rearrangement joins TRBV5-1 to TRBJ2-2; 8 bases match TRBD2. From germline, CDR1 is SGHRS and CDR2 YFSETQ. V gave up 0 bases and J gave up 5 bases; unmatched junction bases: 6. The CDR3 runs to 16 residues. This CDR3 reads CASSLVRSGGTGELFF. For the CDR3, the DNA is TGCGCCAGCAGCTTGGTCAGATCGGGAGGGACCGGGGAGCTGTTTTTT.

The chain is built from TRBV18 and TRBJ1-1; TRBD1 matches at 7 bases. With V trimmed by 3 bases and J by 11 bases, 12 bases remained unmatched. In germline, CDR1 is KGHSH, CDR2 LQKENI. This CDR3 region has 14 residues. CDR3 protein: CASSPAYRGGWAFF. CDR3 nucleotides: TGTGCCAGCTCACCCGCTTACAGGGGTGGATGGGCTTTCTTT.

This clone was seen only a few times. The rearrangement uses TRBV5-1 and TRBJ1-1; D remains ambiguous. This CDR3 is 13 amino acids long. Germline-derived CDR1 and CDR2 are SGHRS and YFSETQ. Trimming shortened V by 0 bases and J by 3 bases, and 6 bases separated the two germline ends. The CDR3 loop reads CASSLGEYTEAFF. CDR3 nucleotides: TGCGCCAGCAGCTTGGGAGAATACACTGAAGCTTTCTTT.

The CDR3 spells CASSSPRQQAEAFF. CDR3 coding DNA: TGCGCCAGCAGCTCGCCGCGGCAACAGGCTGAAGCTTTCTTT. The chain links TRBV5-1 to TRBJ1-1, with a weak D call TRBD1 (5 bases). CDR1 and CDR2 (germline): SGHRS, YFSETQ. This CDR3 has 14 amino acids. Trimming shortened V by 3 bases and J by 6 bases, and 15 bases separated the two germline ends.

The chain has TRBV28 and TRBJ2-7, with D perhaps matching TRBD1 (6 bases). CDR1 MDHEN and CDR2 SYDVKM come from the germline V gene. The V end was cut by 3 bases, the J end by 5 bases, with 14 bases between. This CDR3 has 14 amino acids. This chain's CDR3 is CASSLWTVGNEQYF. The CDR3, as DNA: TGTGCCAGCAGTTTGTGGACAGTCGGGAACGAGCAGTACTTC.

This rearrangement joins TRBV5-4 to TRBJ2-3; unclear D gene. The CDR3 contains 15 residues. The V gene's germline CDR1 is SGHNT and CDR2 YYREEE (reference sequence). Trimming removed 3 bases at V and 5 bases at J, with 16 bases between. The CDR3 nucleotides are TGTGCCAGCAGCTCCCCGGGTGAATCCCGAGATACGCAGTATTTT. It is translated as CASSSPGESRDTQYF.

The CDR3 reads CASSLEYGDTEAFF. The DNA of the CDR3 is TGTGCCAGCAGCTTAGAGTATGGAGACACTGAAGCTTTCTTT. The chain joins TRBV11-2 to TRBJ1-1, with D unresolved. The germline V and J ends were trimmed by 0 bases and 3 bases, with 8 bases remaining between them. The length of the CDR3 is 14 residues. The germline V gene has CDR1 SGHAT and CDR2 FQNNGV.

A few counts support this clone. The chain joins TRBV5-1 to TRBJ1-1, with TRBD1 identical over 7 bases. Trimming removed 0 bases from V and 4 bases from J; junction bases left unmatched: 6. The CDR3 length is 15 residues. CDR1 SGHRS and CDR2 YFSETQ come from the germline V gene. CDR3 coding DNA: TGCGCCAGCAGCTTGGCCGAGACAGGGCGCACTGAAGCTTTCTTT. Translation: CASSLAETGRTEAFF.

This chain's CDR3 is CASSLEQGDYNEQFF. CDR3 coding DNA: TGTGCCAGCAGCTTAGAACAGGGTGATTACAATGAGCAGTTCTTC. The chain joins TRBV7-6 to TRBJ2-1, with D possibly TRBD1 on 6 matching bases. Germline V lookup: CDR1 SGHVS, CDR2 FNYEAQ. Between the trimmed V and J ends, which lost 1 base and 4 bases, there was a span of 11 bases. The CDR3 is 15 residues long.

This clone appeared once. The chain employs TRBV7-9 and TRBJ1-4, with D unclear. V lost 4 bases and J 4 bases, leaving 13 bases between the germline ends. The length of the CDR3 is 15 residues. CDR1 SEHNR and CDR2 FQNEAQ come from the germline V gene (reference sequence). CDR3 in amino acids: CASSSGPYLNEKLFF. The CDR3 coding sequence is TGTGCCAGCAGCTCTGGGCCTTACCTTAATGAAAAACTGTTTTTT. Combining the CDR3 with reference TRBV7-9 and TRBJ1-4 gives the whole variable domain DTGVSQNPRHKITKRGQNVTFRCDPISEHNRLYWYRQTLGQGPEFLTYFQNEAQLEKSRLLSDRFSAERPKGSFSTLEIQRTEQGDSAMYLCASSSGPYLNEKLFFGSGTQLSVL.

The chain combines TRBV7-6 with TRBJ2-7; D perhaps matches TRBD2 (5 bases). CDR1 is SGHVS, CDR2 FNYEAQ, per germline. V gave up 4 bases and J gave up 3 bases, with 19 bases separating them. This CDR3 region has 16 residues. The CDR3 spells CASSSTSSSGLYEQYF. CDR3 DNA: TGTGCCAGCAGCTCCACGTCATCCAGCGGCCTCTACGAGCAGTACTTC.

This clone was seen only a few times. This chain links TRBV6-5 with TRBJ1-1; the match to TRBD1 covers 8 bases. The germline CDR1 and CDR2 sequences are MNHEY and SVGAGI. CDR3 length: 15 residues. J gave up 4 bases and V 6 bases, and 10 bases lay outside the gene matches. In nucleotides, the CDR3 is TGTGCCAGCAGGCCAGGGGGCTGGAGTACCACTGAAGCTTTCTTT. Protein product: CASRPGGWSTTEAFF.

V usage is TRBV29-1 and J usage is TRBJ2-1, with 12 nucleotides matching TRBD1. The CDR3 loop spans 14 amino acids. V was pared by 5 bases and J by 8 bases, with 7 bases of the junction left unmatched. Germline assignment: CDR1 SQVTM and CDR2 ANQGSEA. CDR3: CSVTGQGARDEQFF. CDR3 sequence (DNA): TGCAGCGTTACGGGACAGGGGGCGCGGGATGAGCAGTTCTTC.

The chain has TRBV24-1 and TRBJ2-7, with TRBD1 matching 9 bases. The CDR3 runs 14 residues. Losses at the gene ends were 7 bases for V and 3 bases for J; bases not matched to a gene: 6. The V gene's germline CDR1 is KGHDR and CDR2 SFDVKD. The CDR3 nucleotides read TGTGCCACCAGCTCGGACAGGGGACTCTACGAGCAGTACTTC. It codes for CATSSDRGLYEQYF.

The CDR3 DNA reads as TGTGCCAGTAGCAAGGTACTAGCGGGGGAGTGGCAGTATTTT. Translation gives CASSKVLAGEWQYF. This chain links TRBV19 with TRBJ2-3, with 11 bases lining up with TRBD2. Unmatched junction bases numbered 10, after V lost 6 bases and J lost 11 bases. This CDR3 comprises 14 residues. Looked up from germline, CDR1 is LNHDA and CDR2 is SQIVND (reference sequence).

V usage is TRBV19 and J usage is TRBJ1-2; D is unclear. This CDR3 comprises 15 residues. Germline loops: CDR1 LNHDA, CDR2 SQIVND (reference sequence). V was clipped by 6 bases and J by 7 bases, with 21 bases between them. The CDR3 DNA reads TGTGCCAGTAGGCCCCTTGATCGGGAAAGCGGTGGCTACACCTTC. It codes for CASRPLDRESGGYTF.

The chain carries TRBV24-1 and TRBJ2-1; tentative D call: TRBD1 (5 bases). Germline CDR1 KGHDR, CDR2 SFDVKD. This CDR3 is 16 amino acids long. V lost 3 bases and J lost 2, with 13 bases in between. This CDR3 is CATSDPRAGAYNEQFF. The CDR3 bases are TGTGCCACCAGTGATCCCAGGGCAGGCGCCTACAATGAGCAGTTCTTC.

Only one count was recorded for this clone. The J gene is TRBJ1-2, the V gene TRBV19; D remains unclear. With 3 bases removed from V and 4 bases from J, the gap between germline ends came to 9 bases. This CDR3 is 13 amino acids long. Germline V gene data show CDR1 as LNHDA and CDR2 as SQIVND (reference sequence). The CDR3 here is CASSMGRIYGYTF. In DNA form, the CDR3 reads TGTGCCAGTAGTATGGGCCGGATCTATGGCTACACCTTC.

The chain combines TRBV30 with TRBJ1-4; D remains unclear. V was clipped by 6 bases and J by 4 bases, with 12 bases between them. CDR3 length: 13 amino acids. Per the germline V gene, CDR1 is GTSNPN and CDR2 is SVGIG (reference sequence). The CDR3, as DNA: TGTGCCTGCCCGAACGACATTAATGAAAAACTGTTTTTT. It translates to CACPNDINEKLFF.

This chain links TRBV11-2 with TRBJ1-6, with no clear D. The CDR3 has 17 residues. Germline CDR1 reads SGHAT; CDR2 reads FQNNGV. With 0 bases removed from V and 6 bases from J, the gap between germline ends came to 15 bases. This chain's CDR3 is CASSLDRVVTVNSPLHF. In DNA, the CDR3 is TGTGCCAGCAGCTTAGATCGTGTCGTTACAGTTAATTCACCCCTCCACTTT.

The chain combines TRBV9 with TRBJ2-5, with D tentatively TRBD1 (6 bases). The CDR3 contains 15 residues. Per the germline V gene, CDR1 is SGDLS and CDR2 is YYNGEE. V shed 0 bases and J shed 7 bases, with 16 bases lying between them. In nucleotides, the CDR3 is TGTGCCAGCAGCGTAGGGACAGAGGCTGTCGGGACCCAGTACTTC. It codes for CASSVGTEAVGTQYF. The entire variable domain, with the rest obtained from reference TRBV9 and TRBJ2-5, is as follows: DSGVTQTPKHLITATGQRVTLRCSPRSGDLSVYWYQQSLDQGLQFLIQYYNGEERAKGNILERFSAQQFPDLHSELNLSSLELGDSALYFCASSVGTEAVGTQYFGPGTRLLVL.

The CDR3 bases are TGTGCCAGCAGGCACGACGGGTCTGGGGCCAACGTCCTGACTTTC. This sequence encodes CASRHDGSGANVLTF. The chain uses TRBV6-5 and TRBJ2-6; D gene unclear. Germline V gene lookup returns CDR1 MNHEY and CDR2 SVGAGI. CDR3 length equals 15 residues. V lost 6 bases and J 1 base, leaving 10 bases between the germline ends.

The V and J genes are TRBV29-1 and TRBJ1-4; no clear D. The CDR3 contains 13 residues. Germline V gives CDR1 SQVTM, CDR2 ANQGSEA. The V and J ends lost 7 bases and 0 bases respectively, with 9 bases between them. DNA for the CDR3: TGCAGCGCCTCCGGGACAACTAATGAAAAACTGTTTTTT. Residues: CSASGTTNEKLFF.

Of note for this clone: Other DNA sequences in the sample encode the same CDR3. The V call is TRBV6-6, the J call TRBJ2-1; TRBD2 matches at 12 bases. The CDR3 has 15 residues. Germline lookup yields CDR1 MNHNY and CDR2 SVGAGI (reference sequence). V dropped 9 bases and J dropped 4; count of bases not matched to a gene: 7. CDR3 DNA: TGTGCCAGTGACTACACTAGCGGGGGGTACAATGAGCAGTTCTTC. This gives the protein CASDYTSGGYNEQFF.

The chain carries TRBV10-3 and TRBJ1-1; D gene unclear. V was trimmed by 0 bases and J by 0 bases, leaving 8 bases between them. The CDR3 has 15 residues. Per germline, CDR1 ENHRY and CDR2 SYGVKD. The CDR3 DNA reads TGTGCCATCAGTGAGTCTGGACTGATGAACACTGAAGCTTTCTTT. This encodes CAISESGLMNTEAFF.

This chain joins TRBV7-8 and TRBJ1-1, with D perhaps matching TRBD1 (5 bases). Germline V gene data show CDR1 as SGHVS and CDR2 as FQNEAQ. The germline V and J ends were trimmed by 1 base and 5 bases, with 11 bases remaining between them. This CDR3 contains 14 residues. The CDR3 loop is CASSLGGRGTEAFF. For the CDR3, the DNA is TGTGCCAGCAGCTTAGGGGGGAGGGGAACTGAAGCTTTCTTT.